The rows below give T cell receptor beta chains drawn from one sample of a study of identical twins. TCRdb independently ran MiXCR on the 5' RACE reads; one entry per CDR3 protein. The table records 310,000 or so distinct CDR3 sequences, less than 9% of them present only once. The same specimen was also included in a second study, on yellow fever vaccine responses in identical twins.

Sample: memory (CD45RO+) T cells sorted from blood. The source is a woman aged 18-35 years in good health. Both conserved end residues are part of each CDR3. The order of the fields is clone size, D gene, J gene, V gene, CDR3 DNA, CDR3 protein. The D gene is left open where the match is weak. Only part of the rows carry a size: once, few, many, or a class if the clone is expanded.

.	.	TRBJ2-2	TRBV10-3	TGTGCCATCAGTTCTTCCGGGACATTGAACACCGGGGAGCTGTTTTTT	CAISSSGTLNTGELFF
many	.	TRBJ2-3	TRBV20-1	TGCAGTGCTAGAGAACAGGGCTTCCTCCCTCTCACAGATACGCAGTATTTT	CSAREQGFLPLTDTQYF
.	.	TRBJ2-2	TRBV3-1	TGTGCCAGCAGCCGCCCCCCTGCCTGGACCGGGGAGCTGTTTTTT	CASSRPPAWTGELFF
.	.	TRBJ1-1	TRBV18	TGTGCCAGCTCACCACGGGGGGCAGGGATGAACACTGAAGCTTTCTTT	CASSPRGAGMNTEAFF
few	TRBD1	TRBJ2-3	TRBV5-1	TGCGCCAGCAGCATCGACAGGGGTTGGGATACGCAGTATTTT	CASSIDRGWDTQYF
many	.	TRBJ1-3	TRBV20-1	TGCAGTGCTCACCGAGAGAACACCATATATTTT	CSAHRENTIYF
many	.	TRBJ1-3	TRBV5-5	TGTGCCAGCAGCTTGTCAGGGCAGACTGGAAACACCATATATTTT	CASSLSGQTGNTIYF
many	.	TRBJ1-5	TRBV5-1	TGCGCCAGCAGCTTCGCCACTCCGGGCAATCAGCCCCAGCATTTT	CASSFATPGNQPQHF
.	.	TRBJ2-2	TRBV10-1	TGCGCCAGCAGTGAAGGGGCCTGGGCCGGCGGCACCGGGGAGCTGTTTTTT	CASSEGAWAGGTGELFF
.	.	TRBJ2-4	TRBV28	TGTGCCAGCAGCCCAGGGTCAAACGCCAAAAACATTCAGTACTTC	CASSPGSNAKNIQYF
few	.	TRBJ2-5	TRBV2	TGTGCCAGCAGTATAGCGGGACAGTACCAAGAGACCCAGTACTTC	CASSIAGQYQETQYF
many	TRBD2	TRBJ2-1	TRBV29-1	TGCAGCGTTGAGGGACTAGCGGAACCGAGCTCCTACAATGAGCAGTTCTTC	CSVEGLAEPSSYNEQFF